Following are 23 T cell receptor beta chains from one sample sequenced in a study of regulatory T cells in long-lasting Graves disease. The time point here: newly diagnosed GD, antithyroid drugs for less than 3 months. PBMCs provided the RNA from which the TCR library was made. iRepertoire HTBI primers and Arm-PCR of CDR3 regions built TCR beta libraries. Each CDR3 protein is one row after TCRdb ran MiXCR on the multiplex PCR reads. The sample lists about 220,000 distinct CDR3 sequences, around 19% occurring once. The sample was peripheral blood mononuclear cells (PBMCs), taken at new diagnosis, from a patient treated with antithyroid drugs. The receptors derive from a female donor with Graves disease.

This chain joins TRBV11-2 and TRBJ1-5, with TRBD1 as a possible D gene (5 bases). The CDR3 length is 17 residues. Trimming pared 4 bases from V and 3 bases from J, leaving 19 bases between. CDR1 and CDR2 (germline): SGHAT, FQNNGV. The CDR3 protein is CASSSPPLGEINQPQHF. CDR3 bases: TGTGCCAGCAGCTCCCCCCCCCTAGGGGAAATCAATCAGCCCCAGCATTTT.

This clonotype was counted at least ten times. The genes are TRBV19 and TRBJ1-5; 7 bases match TRBD1. CDR1 is LNHDA and CDR2 is SQIVND in the germline V gene (reference sequence). CDR3 length: 16 amino acids. V lost 4 bases, J lost 1 base, and 7 bases stayed unmatched. The DNA of the CDR3 is TGTGCCAGTAGTACCAGGACAGGAGGCAGCAATCAGCCCCAGCATTTT. This codes for CASSTRTGGSNQPQHF.

The chain combines TRBV9 with TRBJ1-1; D is perhaps TRBD1 (5 bases). The CDR3 is 14 amino acids. Germline V gene data show CDR1 as SGDLS and CDR2 as YYNGEE. With 3 bases removed from V and 5 bases from J, the gap between germline ends came to 14 bases. The CDR3 nucleotides read TGTGCCAGCAGCGCCTATATTAAGGGGACTGAAGCTTTCTTT. It is translated as CASSAYIKGTEAFF. Based on the CDR3 plus reference TRBV9 and TRBJ1-1, the full variable domain is DSGVTQTPKHLITATGQRVTLRCSPRSGDLSVYWYQQSLDQGLQFLIQYYNGEERAKGNILERFSAQQFPDLHSELNLSSLELGDSALYFCASSAYIKGTEAFFGQGTRLTVV.

This clonotype was detected many times. The chain joins TRBV4-2 to TRBJ2-1; 8 positions match TRBD2. CDR3 length equals 15 residues. Germline CDR1 is LGHNA and CDR2 is YNFKEQ. V trimming: 1 base; J trimming: 10 bases; junction bases outside the gene matches: 9. The CDR3 DNA reads as TGTGCCAGCAGCCAAGTCGGGGGGGCGATTTGGGAGCAGTTCTTC. It translates to CASSQVGGAIWEQFF.

This clonotype was recorded at least ten times. The CDR3: CASSLVGQYGYTF. CDR3 DNA sequence: TGTGCCAGCAGCTTAGTGGGACAGTATGGCTACACCTTC. The V call is TRBV7-9, the J call TRBJ1-2; TRBD1 aligns across 7 bases. The CDR3 length is 13 residues. J lost 5 bases, V lost 1 base, and 1 base had no gene match. CDR1 is SEHNR and CDR2 is FQNEAQ in the germline V gene (reference sequence).

There are many counts of this clonotype. V usage is TRBV20-1 and J usage is TRBJ2-7; tentative D call: TRBD2 (5 bases). The length of the CDR3 is 16 residues. Looked up from germline, CDR1 is DFQATT and CDR2 is SNEGSKA (reference sequence). V lost 0 bases to trimming and J lost 1 base, with 16 bases between them. The CDR3 is CSAREGGRAPSYEQYF. CDR3 nucleotides: TGCAGTGCTAGAGAAGGCGGGCGGGCACCTTCCTACGAGCAGTACTTC.

This clonotype was seen repeatedly, ten times or more. The chain joins TRBV18 to TRBJ1-4; maybe TRBD1 (5 bases). Trimming stripped 3 bases from V and 4 bases from J, with 12 bases between. This CDR3 contains 15 residues. Germline values: CDR1 KGHSH, CDR2 LQKENI. This CDR3 is CASSPGQGHNEKLFF. The CDR3 DNA reads TGTGCCAGCTCACCGGGGCAGGGCCATAATGAAAAACTGTTTTTT.

This clonotype was recorded at least ten times. This sequence joins TRBV6-1 and TRBJ1-5; unclear D gene. Germline V gives CDR1 MNHNS, CDR2 SASEGT. The CDR3 consists of 13 residues. Trimming removed 4 bases at V and 6 bases at J, with 10 bases between. The CDR3 DNA is TGTGCCAGCAGTGGACAAAGGGCTCAGCCCCAGCATTTT. Translation gives CASSGQRAQPQHF.

This clonotype was observed a few times. V and J are TRBV4-2 and TRBJ2-1, with D possibly TRBD2 on 6 matching bases. Germline CDR1 is LGHNA and CDR2 is YNFKEQ. CDR3 length: 15 amino acids. V lost 0 bases and J 3 bases, leaving 9 bases between the germline ends. The CDR3 DNA sequence: TGTGCCAGCAGCCAAGATCGCGGGGTCTACAATGAGCAGTTCTTC. Amino acids: CASSQDRGVYNEQFF.

This clonotype was seen many times. CDR3 protein: CASSLSGGQSTDTQYF. The DNA of the CDR3 is TGTGCCAGCAGCTTATCTGGCGGGCAAAGCACAGATACGCAGTATTTT. J is TRBJ2-3 and V is TRBV7-2; tentatively, D is TRBD2 (5 bases). From germline, CDR1 is SGHTA and CDR2 FQGNSA. The V end lost 2 bases, the J end lost 0 bases, and 12 bases lay between the germline ends. This CDR3 has 16 amino acids.

With respect to this clonotype: A read error may produce the germline difference seen at one junction end. The genes are TRBV6-2 or TRBV6-3 and TRBJ2-5; D is perhaps TRBD2 (5 bases). Germline V lookup: CDR1 MNHEY, CDR2 SVGEGT. CDR3 length: 11 amino acids. CDR3 in DNA: TGTGCCAGCAGTAAGACTTCCGGGGTCTTCTTC. Residues: CASSKTSGVFF.

This clonotype was seen once. A read error may explain this, as a much larger clone is one base away. The V and J genes are TRBV7-3 and TRBJ2-4; D unclear. The germline CDR1 and CDR2 sequences are SGHTA and FQGTGA. V was clipped by 2 bases and J by 13 bases, with 15 bases between them. CDR3 length: 13 amino acids. CDR3 sequence reads: CASSLDLGREQYF. For the CDR3, the DNA is TGTGCCAGCAGCTTAGACCTTGGGCGTGAGCAGTACTTC.

This clonotype has a count of ten or more. V is TRBV12-3 or TRBV12-4 and J is TRBJ2-1; 16 bases line up with TRBD2. The CDR3 covers 15 residues. J was trimmed by 14 bases and V by 4 bases; bases with no gene match: 8. For the CDR3, the DNA is TGTGCCAGCAGTTCGGGGACTAGCGGGAGGGCCTGGGAGTTCTTC. Its protein is CASSSGTSGRAWEFF.

This clonotype was counted ten times or more. CDR3 nucleotides: TGCAGTGCTGGAAAACAGGGGAAGACAGATACGCAGTATTTT. Translation: CSAGKQGKTDTQYF. The chain couples TRBV20-1 to TRBJ2-3, with 7 bases matching TRBD1. Germline CDR1 and CDR2: DFQATT and SNEGSKA (reference sequence). The CDR3 is made up of 14 amino acids. The V gene end was trimmed by 5 bases and the J gene end by 3 bases; junction bases not matched to a gene: 8.

In this sample, this clonotype turned up many times. The chain employs TRBV7-9 and TRBJ1-1; the D gene is possibly TRBD1 (6 bases). Germline-derived CDR1 and CDR2 are SEHNR and FQNEAQ (reference sequence). The CDR3 is made up of 13 amino acids. Trimming took off 3 bases at V and 10 bases at J, with 15 bases between the two ends. This CDR3 reads CASSFTTGSRAFF. The CDR3 DNA is TGTGCCAGCAGCTTCACGACAGGATCCCGAGCTTTCTTT.

This clonotype was counted ten times or more. The CDR3 nucleotides read TGTGCCAGCAGTTTAGGGGGGTCCAGCACAGATACGCAGTATTTT. Residues: CASSLGGSSTDTQYF. The chain joins TRBV28 to TRBJ2-3, with a tentative D call TRBD2 (6 bases). Germline V gene sequence: CDR1 MDHEN, CDR2 SYDVKM. The length of the CDR3 is 15 residues. V gave up 2 bases and J gave up 0 bases, with 9 bases separating them.

There are many counts of this clonotype. The genes are TRBV12-3 or TRBV12-4 and TRBJ2-1; 9 bases are a match to TRBD2. This CDR3 contains 16 residues. The V and J ends lost 3 bases and 0 bases, in that order; junction bases with no gene match: 3. CDR3 residues: CASSFGSGSSYNEQFF. For the CDR3, the DNA is TGTGCCAGCAGTTTTGGTAGCGGGAGCTCCTACAATGAGCAGTTCTTC.

This clonotype was detected ten times or more. This CDR3 reads CASSRTSGTDTQYF. The DNA for the CDR3 is TGCGCCAGCAGCAGGACTAGCGGCACAGATACGCAGTATTTT. The chain has TRBV5-1 and TRBJ2-3; the match to TRBD2 covers 9 bases. In germline, CDR1 is SGHRS, CDR2 YFSETQ. J was trimmed by 1 base and V by 4 bases; bases with no gene match: 1. The CDR3 spans 14 residues.

Turning to this clonotype: A much larger clone differs by one base, so this may be a read error. The J gene is TRBJ1-1, the V gene TRBV6-2 or TRBV6-3; 10 nucleotides agree with TRBD1. The CDR3 is 17 residues long. Germline V gene data show CDR1 as MNHEY and CDR2 as SVGEGT. Losses at the gene ends were 5 bases for V and 8 bases for J; bases not matched to a gene: 17. Here the CDR3 reads CASSTAGTGVRGCEAFF. CDR3 bases: TGTGCCAGCAGTACGGCAGGGACAGGGGTAAGAGGATGCGAAGCTTTCTTT.

This clonotype showed up many times. The chain recombines TRBV15 with TRBJ2-5; the D is unclear. This CDR3 has 13 amino acids. The germline V gene has CDR1 LNHNV and CDR2 YYDKDF (reference sequence). V shed 3 bases and J shed 3 bases, with 8 bases lying between them. CDR3 region: CATSRAAEETQYF. The CDR3 DNA follows: TGTGCCACCAGCAGGGCGGCGGAAGAGACCCAGTACTTC.

This clonotype showed up many times. The J gene is TRBJ1-5, the V gene TRBV2, with 8 bases aligning to TRBD1. V shed 7 bases and J 7 bases; nucleotides not matched to a gene: 9. There are 14 residues in the CDR3. Germline lookup yields CDR1 SNHLY and CDR2 FYNNEI. CDR3 in amino acids: CASNLDRAAQPQHF. The CDR3 nucleotides read TGTGCCAGCAACCTGGACAGGGCGGCACAGCCCCAGCATTTT.

As to this clonotype: A read error may be the cause here, since a much bigger clone is one base away. The V call is TRBV20-1, the J call TRBJ1-5, with D possibly TRBD1 on 5 matching bases. The germline gives CDR1 DFQATT, CDR2 SNEGSKA (reference sequence). This CDR3 comprises 12 residues. The V end lost 3 bases, the J end lost 6 bases, and 9 bases lay between the germline ends. The CDR3 region is CSASGAGQPQHF. CDR3 DNA sequence: TGCAGTGCTAGCGGGGCAGGTCAGCCCCAGCATTTT.

This clonotype was picked up many times. The chain employs TRBV2 and TRBJ2-3, with 11 bases lining up with TRBD2. The V and J ends lost 6 bases and 6 bases, in that order; junction bases with no gene match: 8. There are 15 residues in the CDR3. The germline CDR1 and CDR2 sequences are SNHLY and FYNNEI. The CDR3 protein is CASRRLAGGGDTQYF. CDR3 sequence (DNA): TGTGCCAGCAGACGTCTAGCGGGAGGTGGGGATACGCAGTATTTT. Drawing the rest from reference TRBV2 and TRBJ2-3, the complete variable domain is EPEVTQTPSHQVTQMGQEVILRCVPISNHLYFYWYRQILGQKVEFLVSFYNNEISEKSEIFDDQFSVERPDGSNFTLKIRSTKLEDSAMYFCASRRLAGGGDTQYFGPGTRLTVL.